The entry below describes one T cell receptor beta chain. Its antigen is currently unknown. Sequenced by immunoSEQ multiplex PCR; TCRdb stores in-frame clones only, minus some. The profile shows fewer than 80,000 clones, roughly 89% of them singletons. This entry belongs to a study of OX40 agonist ivuxolimab in advanced cancers. About the research overall: From about 23 to 85 years was the age range, with a mean of about 56 years, and roughly 83% were male. Eligibility rules accepted prior anti-PD-1, anti-PD-L1 or anti-CTLA-4 therapy, and 40% to 50% had some. A partial response was reached by three patients: one with hepatocellular carcinoma and two with cutaneous melanoma.

The V end lost 0 bases, the J end lost 4 bases, and 6 bases lay between the germline ends. Germline CDR1 reads MGHRA; CDR2 reads YSYEKL. CDR3 length equals 13 residues. General study points: At doses 0.1 to 3.0 mg/kg, CD4+ and CD8+ clones expanded.

This receptor was identified in an adult with an advanced solid tumor such as melanoma, head and neck, liver or kidney cancer. The material sequenced was CD4+ or CD8+ T cells sorted from blood, taken in a trial of the OX40 agonist ivuxolimab. The chain uses TRBV4-1 and TRBJ1-2; no reliable D call. CDR3 region: CASSQDPGYGYTF. The CDR3 DNA reads as TGCGCCAGCAGCCAAGATCCGGGCTATGGCTACACCTTC.